The 26 T cell receptor beta chains below all came from one sample that was sequenced in a study of shared clonotypes between healthy human individuals (dated by TCRdb to 2018 to 2020). CD8 naive samples consisted of CD45RO-negative cells that were positively selected for CCR7, yielding a CD45RA+CCR7+ population without TemRA cells. Libraries were constructed by the immunoSEQ multiplex PCR assay. Not all clones reach the TCRdb copy of this immuneACCESS table, which keeps in-frame sequences only. Checked studies attribute under half of the gap to unresolved V genes and leave the rest unexplained. The sample table holds around 550,000 clones, of which roughly 95% were seen once. About 0.11% of the sample is taken by the ten largest. Sequencing was done on a sample of naive CD8+ T cells sorted from blood. In light of the paper, this sample's cell subset or site label describes: CD45RA+CCR7+. Receptors originate from a woman younger than 45 in good health.

V usage is TRBV11-2 and J usage is TRBJ2-1; no reliable D call. V dropped 1 base and J dropped 6 bases, with 13 bases sitting between them. The CDR3 is 15 residues long. CDR1 and CDR2 (germline): SGHAT, FQNNGV. DNA of the CDR3: TGTGCCAGCAGCTTAGTGTTTGGCAAATCCAATGAGCAGTTCTTC. It yields the protein CASSLVFGKSNEQFF.

The rearrangement links TRBV30 to TRBJ2-7; D is possibly TRBD1 (6 bases). Germline CDR1 reads GTSNPN; CDR2 reads SVGIG (reference sequence). The length of the CDR3 is 13 residues. V was cut by 3 bases and J by 0 bases, with 9 bases left in between. CDR3 loop: CAWRATGSYEQYF. The DNA for the CDR3 is TGTGCCTGGAGGGCGACAGGCTCCTACGAGCAGTACTTC.

V gene TRBV4-2 combines with J gene TRBJ1-5; D call uncertain. Trimming removed 0 bases from V and 5 bases from J, with 11 bases in between. This CDR3 contains 15 residues. Germline lookup yields CDR1 LGHNA and CDR2 YNFKEQ. The CDR3 DNA reads TGTGCCAGCAGCCAAGATCTTCGACGGGATCAGCCCCAGCATTTT. This encodes CASSQDLRRDQPQHF.

The chain combines TRBV7-9 with TRBJ2-7; the D call may be TRBD1 or TRBD2 (5 bases each). Germline CDR1 and CDR2: SEHNR and FQNEAQ (reference sequence). CDR3 length: 14 residues. Between the trimmed V and J ends, which lost 5 bases and 3 bases, there was a span of 14 bases. The CDR3 region is CASSPGRPFYEQYF. CDR3 DNA sequence: TGTGCCAGCAGCCCGGGACGGCCCTTCTACGAGCAGTACTTC. Using reference TRBV7-9 and TRBJ2-7 for the parts outside the CDR3, the full variable domain is DTGVSQNPRHKITKRGQNVTFRCDPISEHNRLYWYRQTLGQGPEFLTYFQNEAQLEKSRLLSDRFSAERPKGSFSTLEIQRTEQGDSAMYLCASSPGRPFYEQYFGPGTRLTVT.

With regard to this clone: A much larger clone differs from this one at a single base, so this may be a read error. This same CDR3 is encoded by further DNA sequences in the sample. The chain joins TRBV9 to TRBJ1-1, with no clear D. V was trimmed by 1 base and J by 1 base, leaving 8 bases between them. The CDR3 length is 14 residues. The germline V gene encodes CDR1 SGDLS and CDR2 YYNGEE. The CDR3 here is CASSVSWGNTEAFF. In DNA form, the CDR3 reads TGTGCCAGCAGCGTATCGTGGGGGAACACTGAAGCTTTCTTT.

This rearrangement joins TRBV2 to TRBJ2-7; 12 bases match TRBD2. V shed 7 bases, J shed 2 bases, and the junction held 6 bases outside the gene matches. CDR3 length: 15 residues. Germline V gene lookup returns CDR1 SNHLY and CDR2 FYNNEI. The CDR3 here is CASNNRLAGAYEQYF. CDR3 in DNA: TGTGCCAGCAATAACAGACTAGCGGGAGCCTACGAGCAGTACTTC. Combining the CDR3 with reference TRBV2 and TRBJ2-7 gives the whole variable domain EPEVTQTPSHQVTQMGQEVILRCVPISNHLYFYWYRQILGQKVEFLVSFYNNEISEKSEIFDDQFSVERPDGSNFTLKIRSTKLEDSAMYFCASNNRLAGAYEQYFGPGTRLTVT.

In its sample, this clone was seen a few times. A much bigger clone sits one base away, suggesting this may be a read error. The same CDR3 is also encoded by other DNA sequences in this sample. The chain links TRBV13 to TRBJ1-1; no clear D. Trimming took 3 bases from V and 2 from J, leaving 1 base between them. From germline, CDR1 is PRHDT and CDR2 FYEKMQ (reference sequence). This CDR3 spans 11 amino acids. Here the CDR3 DNA reads TGTGCCAGCAGCTTCAACACTGAAGCTTTCTTT. Translation: CASSFNTEAFF.

The chain combines TRBV28 with TRBJ2-7; 10 nucleotides agree with TRBD2. The CDR3 runs 16 residues. Looked up from germline, CDR1 is MDHEN and CDR2 is SYDVKM. J lost 3 bases, V lost 1 base, and 6 bases had no gene match. The CDR3 sequence: CASSLFRLAGRYEQYF. The CDR3 nucleotides read TGTGCCAGCAGTTTATTCCGACTAGCGGGCCGCTACGAGCAGTACTTC.

J is TRBJ2-2 and V is TRBV9; 9 bases map to TRBD2. The CDR3 has 18 residues. Losses at the gene ends were 3 bases for V and 6 bases for J; bases not matched to a gene: 15. The germline CDR1 and CDR2 sequences are SGDLS and YYNGEE. The CDR3 DNA sequence: TGTGCCAGCAGCGACCCTCTAAGGGGACTAGCATCAGCCGGGGAGCTGTTTTTT. This sequence encodes CASSDPLRGLASAGELFF.

V usage is TRBV27 and J usage is TRBJ2-5; possibly TRBD2 for D (5 bases). With 6 bases removed from V and 5 bases from J, the gap between germline ends came to 16 bases. Germline-derived CDR1 and CDR2 are MNHEY and SMNVEV (reference sequence). The CDR3 is 14 residues long. CDR3 coding DNA: TGTGCCAGCAGCCTACGGTCTAGCACTGAGACCCAGTACTTC. It yields the protein CASSLRSSTETQYF.

The chain employs TRBV2 and TRBJ2-2; the match to TRBD2 covers 9 bases. With V trimmed by 4 bases and J by 2 bases, 5 bases remained unmatched. Per germline, CDR1 SNHLY and CDR2 FYNNEI. This CDR3 is 16 amino acids long. The DNA of the CDR3 is TGTGCCAGCAGTGCAGGCGGGAGGGTAAACACCGGGGAGCTGTTTTTT. This translates into CASSAGGRVNTGELFF.

The V call is TRBV30, the J call TRBJ1-4, with D uncertain. The CDR3 sequence is 16 residues long. The V end was cut by 0 bases, the J end by 7 bases, with 18 bases between. CDR1 and CDR2 from the germline V gene are GTSNPN and SVGIG (reference sequence). CDR3 DNA sequence: TGTGCCTGGAGTGTGGCCAGCGACGGCGAAGGTGAAAAACTGTTTTTT. Encoded protein: CAWSVASDGEGEKLFF.

This clone was recorded only once. The CDR3 DNA is TGTGCCAGCAGTAACTGGGAGGGGGCCAGCGAGCAGTACTTC. Protein sequence: CASSNWEGASEQYF. The chain recombines TRBV6-5 with TRBJ2-7; TRBD1 or TRBD2 may be the D gene (7 bases each). Per germline, CDR1 MNHEY and CDR2 SVGAGI. The CDR3 is made up of 14 amino acids. V dropped 5 bases and J dropped 6 bases, with 17 bases sitting between them.

The rearrangement links TRBV28 to TRBJ2-7; D may be TRBD2 (7 bases). The CDR3 is 15 amino acids. In germline, CDR1 is MDHEN, CDR2 SYDVKM. V lost 5 bases and J 0 bases, leaving 14 bases between the germline ends. CDR3 region: CASSLGGAHSYEQYF. DNA for the CDR3: TGTGCCAGCAGTCTAGGGGGGGCTCACTCCTACGAGCAGTACTTC.

CDR3 protein: CASSLWGLENTIYF. In DNA, the CDR3 is TGTGCCAGCAGCTTATGGGGACTGGAAAACACCATATATTTT. V gene TRBV5-4 combines with J gene TRBJ1-3; D is possibly TRBD1 (5 bases). The CDR3 covers 14 residues. Germline assignment: CDR1 SGHNT and CDR2 YYREEE (reference sequence). Deletions cut 2 bases from V and 6 bases from J, with 12 bases between.

The rearrangement joins TRBV27 to TRBJ2-7; TRBD1 matches 8 bases. The CDR3 has 16 amino acids. V trimming: 2 bases; J trimming: 4 bases; junction bases outside the gene matches: 10. Germline V CDR1 and CDR2: MNHEY, SMNVEV (reference sequence). In DNA form, the CDR3 reads TGTGCCAGCAGTTTAGTATCGGGGCAGGGGGCTTACGAGCAGTACTTC. This encodes CASSLVSGQGAYEQYF.

The chain employs TRBV28 and TRBJ1-2; D gene uncertain. Trimming took off 10 bases at V and 3 bases at J, with 15 bases between the two ends. This CDR3 spans 13 amino acids. Germline lookup yields CDR1 MDHEN and CDR2 SYDVKM. The DNA for the CDR3 is TGTGCCACCGGTATGGCGGTGGACTATGGCTACACCTTC. This gives the protein CATGMAVDYGYTF.

The J gene is TRBJ2-4, the V gene TRBV6-6; D perhaps matches TRBD2 (7 bases). CDR1 is MNHNY, CDR2 SVGAGI, per germline (reference sequence). V shed 0 bases and J shed 0 bases, with 9 bases lying between them. The CDR3 length is 16 residues. CDR3 in DNA: TGTGCCAGCAGTTACTCGGGGGGGCCAGCCAAAAACATTCAGTACTTC. Translation: CASSYSGGPAKNIQYF.

The chain carries TRBV2 and TRBJ1-1, with D maybe TRBD1 (5 bases). CDR1 and CDR2 from the germline V gene are SNHLY and FYNNEI. The CDR3 length is 14 residues. V lost 6 bases and J lost 2, with 13 bases in between. As DNA, the CDR3 is TGTGCCAGCAGCGTCGGGACTTATAACACTGAAGCTTTCTTT. Encoded protein: CASSVGTYNTEAFF.

Only one count was recorded for this clone. Other DNA sequences in this sample translate to the same CDR3. The J gene is TRBJ2-1, the V gene TRBV5-1, with TRBD2 matching over 8 bases. Germline lookup yields CDR1 SGHRS and CDR2 YFSETQ. Unmatched junction bases numbered 4, after V lost 2 bases and J lost 0 bases. CDR3 length equals 16 residues. The CDR3 loop is CASSLSGTSSYNEQFF. The CDR3 nucleotides read TGCGCCAGCAGCTTATCCGGGACTAGCTCCTACAATGAGCAGTTCTTC.

V and J are TRBV6-6 and TRBJ2-7, with 9 bases identical to TRBD1. The length of the CDR3 is 16 residues. V lost 5 bases, J lost 3 bases, and 11 bases stayed unmatched. In germline, CDR1 is MNHNY, CDR2 SVGAGI (reference sequence). Here the CDR3 DNA reads TGTGCCAGCAGTCAAACCCAAGGACAGGGGATCTACGAGCAGTACTTC. It translates to CASSQTQGQGIYEQYF.

The V and J genes are TRBV7-6 and TRBJ2-1; possibly TRBD1 for D (6 bases). The CDR3 loop spans 18 amino acids. Germline V gives CDR1 SGHVS, CDR2 FNYEAQ. Trimming stripped 5 bases from V and 3 bases from J, with 23 bases between. CDR3 residues: CASSPGPAGTQNYNEQFF. The CDR3 bases are TGTGCCAGCAGCCCCGGCCCCGCCGGGACACAAAACTACAATGAGCAGTTCTTC. The whole variable domain, filled in from reference TRBV7-6 and TRBJ2-1, reads GAGVSQSPRYKVTKRGQDVALRCDPISGHVSLYWYRQALGQGPEFLTYFNYEAQQDKSGLPNDRFSAERPEGSISTLTIQRTEQRDSAMYRCASSPGPAGTQNYNEQFFGPGTRLTVL.

The CDR3 protein is CASSLYGTGAHQPQHF. DNA for the CDR3: TGTGCCAGCAGTTTATACGGGACAGGGGCCCATCAGCCCCAGCATTTT. The V and J genes are TRBV6-5 and TRBJ1-5; TRBD1 matches at 10 bases. V lost 4 bases to trimming and J lost 5 bases; unmatched junction nucleotides: 8. CDR1 is MNHEY and CDR2 is SVGAGI in the germline V gene. The CDR3 extends over 16 amino acids.

The chain combines TRBV27 with TRBJ2-5; 10 bases match TRBD1. This CDR3 contains 13 residues. Germline values: CDR1 MNHEY, CDR2 SMNVEV (reference sequence). V trimming: 8 bases; J trimming: 4 bases; junction bases outside the gene matches: 4. For the CDR3, the DNA is TGTGCCAGCCAAGGACAGGGGGTAGAGACCCAGTACTTC. This translates into CASQGQGVETQYF.

The V call is TRBV9, the J call TRBJ1-2; D is uncertain. The CDR3 spans 11 residues. V was cut by 6 bases and J by 7 bases, with 10 bases left in between. Looked up from germline, CDR1 is SGDLS and CDR2 is YYNGEE. The CDR3 here is CASKAARGYTF. CDR3 bases: TGTGCCAGCAAGGCGGCCCGTGGCTACACCTTC.

The V and J genes are TRBV5-1 and TRBJ2-7, with D possibly being TRBD1 (6 bases). V lost 5 bases, J lost 2 bases, and 23 bases lay in between. The CDR3 runs 17 residues. Per the germline V gene, CDR1 is SGHRS and CDR2 is YFSETQ. DNA of the CDR3: TGCGCCAGCAGTTTCCCTGTGGGGGCGGGTACCACCTACGAGCAGTACTTC. Its protein is CASSFPVGAGTTYEQYF.